The 13 T cell receptor beta chains given below trace back to one sample, sequenced in a study of blood T cell repertoires in COVID-19. This table comes from immunoSEQ multiplex PCR, and its TCRdb copy is limited to in-frame clones, with some not included. The sample has just over 250,000 clones, about 89% seen once. Sequencing was carried out using peripheral blood. These receptor sequences come from a woman aged 45-65 years with acute or convalescent COVID-19.

This chain connects TRBV6-6 to TRBJ1-4; D call uncertain. The germline gives CDR1 MNHNY, CDR2 SVGAGI (reference sequence). The V end was cut by 6 bases, the J end by 10 bases, with 24 bases between. The CDR3 loop spans 16 amino acids. In DNA, the CDR3 is TGTGCCAGCAGCCACCGCCCAGACGGGGAGTTATCAAAACTGTTTTTT. It specifies CASSHRPDGELSKLFF.

The chain couples TRBV5-1 to TRBJ2-2; 9 bases are a match to TRBD1. Per the germline V gene, CDR1 is SGHRS and CDR2 is YFSETQ. This CDR3 contains 13 residues. The V and J ends lost 8 bases and 4 bases, in that order; junction bases with no gene match: 3. The CDR3 reads CASGQGITGELFF. CDR3 DNA: TGCGCCAGTGGACAGGGGATCACCGGGGAGCTGTTTTTT.

The chain is built from TRBV4-1 and TRBJ2-7; TRBD2 agrees at 7 bases. V was pared by 0 bases and J by 6 bases, with 8 bases of the junction left unmatched. The CDR3 contains 15 residues. The germline V gene encodes CDR1 MGHRA and CDR2 YSYEKL. CDR3 in amino acids: CASSQEGAGVIEQYF. The CDR3, as DNA: TGCGCCAGCAGCCAAGAAGGGGCGGGAGTGATCGAGCAGTACTTC.

The chain employs TRBV19 and TRBJ1-5, with 10 bases lining up with TRBD1. The germline V gene encodes CDR1 LNHDA and CDR2 SQIVND (reference sequence). This CDR3 spans 18 amino acids. J gave up 2 bases and V 9 bases, and 16 bases lay outside the gene matches. The CDR3 spells CASSERTGGGPGNQPQHF. The CDR3 coding sequence is TGTGCCAGCAGCGAAAGGACAGGGGGAGGCCCGGGCAATCAGCCCCAGCATTTT.

This clone was found once. This rearrangement joins TRBV5-5 to TRBJ1-4, with D tentatively TRBD1 (5 bases). The CDR3 runs 14 residues. Trimming left V 4 bases short and J 4 bases short, with 11 bases between. Germline-derived CDR1 and CDR2 are SGHKS and YYEKEE (reference sequence). This chain's CDR3 is CASSPRQINEKLFF. The CDR3 nucleotides read TGTGCCAGCAGCCCCCGACAGATTAATGAAAAACTGTTTTTT.

The rearrangement joins TRBV7-3 to TRBJ2-1, with TRBD1 matching 9 bases. Trimming took 4 bases from V and 2 from J; bases not matched to a gene: 9. The CDR3 loop spans 17 amino acids. In germline, CDR1 is SGHTA, CDR2 FQGTGA. The CDR3 protein is CASSSGTGTGTYNEQFF. The DNA of the CDR3 is TGTGCCAGCAGCTCGGGGACCGGGACAGGGACCTACAATGAGCAGTTCTTC.

This clone was detected once. V usage is TRBV25-1 and J usage is TRBJ1-2; a possible D gene is TRBD1 (6 bases). Germline CDR1 is MGHDK and CDR2 is SYGVNS. The CDR3 covers 13 residues. Trimming removed 6 bases at V and 4 bases at J, with 12 bases between. Here the CDR3 reads CASRDSGLYGYTF. CDR3 coding DNA: TGTGCCAGCAGGGACAGCGGCCTCTATGGCTACACCTTC.

The chain has TRBV19 and TRBJ2-7, with 8 bases aligning to TRBD1. Germline V gene lookup returns CDR1 LNHDA and CDR2 SQIVND (reference sequence). This CDR3 has 13 amino acids. J gave up 3 bases and V 3 bases, and 1 base lay outside the gene matches. CDR3 nucleotides: TGTGCCAGTAGTATTGGACAGGGCTACGAGCAGTACTTC. Translating gives CASSIGQGYEQYF.

The chain joins TRBV3-1 (or the pseudogene TRBV3-2) to TRBJ1-2; D unclear. This CDR3 spans 13 amino acids. The V end was cut by 1 base, the J end by 6 bases, with 9 bases between. Germline V gene sequence: CDR1 LGHDT, CDR2 YNNKEL (reference sequence). CDR3 sequence: CASSQVGRDGYTF. For the CDR3, the DNA is TGTGCCAGCAGCCAAGTGGGCCGAGATGGCTACACCTTC.

V and J are TRBV7-9 and TRBJ2-5; 9 nucleotides agree with TRBD2. The CDR3 runs to 14 residues. With 1 base clipped from V and 4 bases from J, the junction kept 1 base outside the gene matches. Germline lookup yields CDR1 SEHNR and CDR2 FQNEAQ (reference sequence). The CDR3 DNA sequence: TGTGCCAGCAGCTTAGTACTAGCGGGAGAGACCCAGTACTTC. Encoded protein: CASSLVLAGETQYF.

This chain connects TRBV30 to TRBJ1-4; 7 nucleotides agree with TRBD1. The CDR3 runs to 14 residues. V dropped 3 bases and J dropped 7; count of bases not matched to a gene: 8. Germline loops: CDR1 GTSNPN, CDR2 SVGIG (reference sequence). CDR3 sequence reads: CAWSRDSSGEKLFF. The CDR3 bases are TGTGCCTGGAGCCGGGACAGCTCGGGTGAAAAACTGTTTTTT.

This sequence joins TRBV19 and TRBJ1-5; possibly TRBD1 for D (5 bases). The CDR3 contains 14 residues. V was cut by 3 bases and J by 6 bases, with 12 bases left in between. Germline V gene sequence: CDR1 LNHDA, CDR2 SQIVND (reference sequence). CDR3 bases: TGTGCCAGTAGTATGGGGGGGGAGTCTCAGCCCCAGCATTTT. This codes for CASSMGGESQPQHF.

This rearrangement joins TRBV5-8 to TRBJ2-1; D gene ambiguous. This CDR3 is 15 amino acids long. Germline V gene sequence: CDR1 SGHTS, CDR2 YDEGEE. With 0 bases removed from V and 3 bases from J, the gap between germline ends came to 10 bases. As DNA, the CDR3 is TGTGCCAGCAGCTTGGGTCTAGTGAGCTACAATGAGCAGTTCTTC. Protein: CASSLGLVSYNEQFF. The variable domain in full, with the rest retrieved from reference TRBV5-8 and TRBJ2-1, is EAGVTQSPTHLIKTRGQQATLRCSPISGHTSVYWYQQALGLGLQFLLWYDEGEERNRGNFPPRFSGRQFPNYSSELNVNALELEDSALYLCASSLGLVSYNEQFFGPGTRLTVL.